A selection of T cell receptor beta chains follows, all from one sample in a study of cytomegalovirus exposure and HLA in healthy donors. Some clones are missing from TCRdb's copy, which holds only in-frame ones; the method was immunoSEQ multiplex PCR. This repertoire shows 100,000 to 150,000 clones, approximately 69% found once; its top ten account for 3.5% to 4.5%. Material for sequencing was PBMCs. These receptors came from a man in his forties in good health and CMV-seropositive. Both conserved end residues are part of each CDR3. A D gene is named only where the DNA matches it firmly. Clone size, where shown, is once, few, many, or a class for clones that have expanded.

clone size: -; J gene: TRBJ2-2; D gene: TRBD1; V gene: TRBV6-5; CDR3 DNA: TGTGCCAGCAGTTACGGACAGGGTAGGAGCACCGGGGAGCTGTTTTTT; CDR3 protein: CASSYGQGRSTGELFF
clone size: few; J gene: TRBJ1-5; D gene: -; V gene: TRBV5-1; CDR3 DNA: TGCGCCAGCAGCTTGGAAGGGGCCAATCAGCCCCAGCATTTT; CDR3 protein: CASSLEGANQPQHF
clone size: once; J gene: TRBJ2-3; D gene: TRBD2; V gene: TRBV7-6; CDR3 DNA: TGTGCCAGCAGCTATAAGCGGGGGAGGACAGATACGCAGTATTTT; CDR3 protein: CASSYKRGRTDTQYF
clone size: once; J gene: TRBJ2-5; D gene: -; V gene: TRBV15; CDR3 DNA: TGTGCCACCAGCAGAGAGAGGGCCGAGACCCAGTACTTC; CDR3 protein: CATSRERAETQYF
clone size: few; J gene: TRBJ1-3; D gene: TRBD1; V gene: TRBV19; CDR3 DNA: TGTGCCAGTTGTCATACAGGGGGCGGAAACACCATATATTTT; CDR3 protein: CASCHTGGGNTIYF
clone size: -; J gene: TRBJ2-3; D gene: TRBD1; V gene: TRBV5-5; CDR3 DNA: TGTGCCAGCAGTTTGGACAGGGGGACAGATACGCAGTATTTT; CDR3 protein: CASSLDRGTDTQYF
clone size: few; J gene: TRBJ2-3; D gene: -; V gene: TRBV7-2; CDR3 DNA: TGTGCCAGCAGCCCGGAAGGGGGAGCTAGGACAGATACGCAGTATTTT; CDR3 protein: CASSPEGGARTDTQYF
clone size: -; J gene: TRBJ2-1; D gene: -; V gene: TRBV4-2; CDR3 DNA: TGTGCCAGCAGCCAAGAGGGGAGTACGAAGCTGTATGAGCAGTTCTTC; CDR3 protein: CASSQEGSTKLYEQFF
clone size: -; J gene: TRBJ2-5; D gene: -; V gene: TRBV5-6; CDR3 DNA: TGTGCCAGCGGCTGGGGGCCCGGTACCCAGTACTTC; CDR3 protein: CASGWGPGTQYF
clone size: -; J gene: TRBJ2-1; D gene: -; V gene: TRBV7-3; CDR3 DNA: TGTGCCAGCAGCTTAGAGGCCTACCTAACCCGGGGGAATGAGCAGTTCTTC; CDR3 protein: CASSLEAYLTRGNEQFF
clone size: -; J gene: TRBJ1-1; D gene: TRBD1; V gene: TRBV7-8; CDR3 DNA: TGTGCCAGCAGCTTAGGAGGGACAGAGAACACTGAAGCTTTCTTT; CDR3 protein: CASSLGGTENTEAFF
clone size: -; J gene: TRBJ2-5; D gene: TRBD2; V gene: TRBV2; CDR3 DNA: TGTGCCAGCAGCCCGGGACTAGGTGGGGAGACCCAGTACTTC; CDR3 protein: CASSPGLGGETQYF
clone size: few; J gene: TRBJ1-5; D gene: -; V gene: TRBV19; CDR3 DNA: TGTGCCAGTAGTATAGCAGGGGCTAGCAATCAGCCCCAGCATTTT; CDR3 protein: CASSIAGASNQPQHF
clone size: -; J gene: TRBJ1-4; D gene: -; V gene: TRBV11-2; CDR3 DNA: TGTGCCAGCAGCAACCCACAATTAGTTGGGCGTGAAAAACTGTTTTTT; CDR3 protein: CASSNPQLVGREKLFF
clone size: -; J gene: TRBJ1-2; D gene: -; V gene: TRBV28; CDR3 DNA: TGTGCCAGCAGGGGCAATGGCTACACCTTC; CDR3 protein: CASRGNGYTF
clone size: -; J gene: TRBJ1-1; D gene: -; V gene: TRBV7-9; CDR3 DNA: TGTGCCAGCAGCTTAGTGGGAGCGAACACTGAAGCTTTCTTT; CDR3 protein: CASSLVGANTEAFF
clone size: -; J gene: TRBJ1-3; D gene: -; V gene: TRBV14; CDR3 DNA: TGTGCCAGCAGCCCTGGACAGCAGAACACCATATATTTT; CDR3 protein: CASSPGQQNTIYF
clone size: -; J gene: TRBJ2-7; D gene: TRBD2; V gene: TRBV27; CDR3 DNA: TGTGCCAGCAGTTCCGGGACTAGCGGGGTCTACGAGCAGTACTTC; CDR3 protein: CASSSGTSGVYEQYF
clone size: -; J gene: TRBJ1-2; D gene: -; V gene: TRBV30; CDR3 DNA: TGTGCCTGGAGTGACACAGCTAACTATGGCTACACCTTC; CDR3 protein: CAWSDTANYGYTF
clone size: once; J gene: TRBJ2-1; D gene: -; V gene: TRBV27; CDR3 DNA: TGTGCCAGCAGGCTCCTGGAGCGGAGCTCCTACAATGAGCAGTTCTTC; CDR3 protein: CASRLLERSSYNEQFF
clone size: few; J gene: TRBJ2-2; D gene: -; V gene: TRBV15; CDR3 DNA: TGTGCCACCAGCAGAGAGGGAGCCGGGGAGCTGTTTTTT; CDR3 protein: CATSREGAGELFF
clone size: -; J gene: TRBJ2-2; D gene: TRBD1; V gene: TRBV28; CDR3 DNA: TGTGCCAGCACGACAGGGGTCACCGGGGAGCTGTTTTTT; CDR3 protein: CASTTGVTGELFF
clone size: few; J gene: TRBJ2-7; D gene: TRBD2; V gene: TRBV5-4; CDR3 DNA: TGTGCCAGCAGCGTACTAGCGGGTAACGACCACGAGCAGTACTTC; CDR3 protein: CASSVLAGNDHEQYF